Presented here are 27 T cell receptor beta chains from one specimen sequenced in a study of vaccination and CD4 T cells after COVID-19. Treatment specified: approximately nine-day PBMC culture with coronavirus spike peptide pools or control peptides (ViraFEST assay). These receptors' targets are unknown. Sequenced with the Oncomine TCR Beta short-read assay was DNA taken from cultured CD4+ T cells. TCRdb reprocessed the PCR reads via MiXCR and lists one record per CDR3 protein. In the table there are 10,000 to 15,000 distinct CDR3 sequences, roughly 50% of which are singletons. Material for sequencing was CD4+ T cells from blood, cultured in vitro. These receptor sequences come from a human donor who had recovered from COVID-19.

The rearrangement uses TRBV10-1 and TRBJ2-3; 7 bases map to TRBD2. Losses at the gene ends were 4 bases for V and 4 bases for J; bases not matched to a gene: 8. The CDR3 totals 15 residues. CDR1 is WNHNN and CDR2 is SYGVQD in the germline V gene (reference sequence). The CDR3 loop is CASSVLASGPDTQYF. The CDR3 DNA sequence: TGCGCCAGCAGTGTTTTGGCTAGCGGCCCAGATACGCAGTATTTT.

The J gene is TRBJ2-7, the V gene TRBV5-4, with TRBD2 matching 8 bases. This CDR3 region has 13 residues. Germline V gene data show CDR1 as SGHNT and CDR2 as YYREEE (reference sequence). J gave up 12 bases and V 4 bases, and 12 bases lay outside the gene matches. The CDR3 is CASSLLSGEAPYF. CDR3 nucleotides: TGTGCCAGCAGCCTACTTAGCGGGGAGGCGCCGTACTTC.

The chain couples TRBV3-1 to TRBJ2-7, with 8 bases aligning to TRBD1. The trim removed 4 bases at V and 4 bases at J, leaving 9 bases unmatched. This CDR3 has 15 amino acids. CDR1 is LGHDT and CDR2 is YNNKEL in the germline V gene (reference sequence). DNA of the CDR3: TGTGCCAGCAGCCTTGGGACAGGAAGGTCGTACGAGCAGTACTTC. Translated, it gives CASSLGTGRSYEQYF.

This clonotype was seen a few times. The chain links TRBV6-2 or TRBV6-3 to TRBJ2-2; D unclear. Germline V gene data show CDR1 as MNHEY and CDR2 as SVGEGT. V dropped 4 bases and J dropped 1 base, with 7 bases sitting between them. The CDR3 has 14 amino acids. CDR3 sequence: CASSSNMNTGELFF. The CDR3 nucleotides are TGTGCCAGCAGTTCGAACATGAACACCGGGGAGCTGTTTTTT.

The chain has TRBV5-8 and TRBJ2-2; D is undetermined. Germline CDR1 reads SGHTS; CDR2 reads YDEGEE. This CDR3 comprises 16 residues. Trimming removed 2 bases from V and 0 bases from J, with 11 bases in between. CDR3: CASSLIVTTNTGELFF. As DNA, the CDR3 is TGTGCCAGCAGCTTAATCGTGACAACGAACACCGGGGAGCTGTTTTTT.

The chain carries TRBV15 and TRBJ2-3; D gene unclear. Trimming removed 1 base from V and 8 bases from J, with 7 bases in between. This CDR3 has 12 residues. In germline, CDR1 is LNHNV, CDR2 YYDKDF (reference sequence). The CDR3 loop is CATSRVGSTQYF. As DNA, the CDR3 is TGTGCCACCAGCAGAGTGGGAAGTACGCAGTATTTT.

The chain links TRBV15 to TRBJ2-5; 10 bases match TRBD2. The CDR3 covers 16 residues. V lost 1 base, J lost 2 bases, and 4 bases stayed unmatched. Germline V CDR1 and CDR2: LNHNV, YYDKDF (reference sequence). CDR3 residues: CATSRGERGGQETQYF. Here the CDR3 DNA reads TGTGCCACCAGCAGAGGCGAGCGGGGGGGTCAAGAGACCCAGTACTTC.

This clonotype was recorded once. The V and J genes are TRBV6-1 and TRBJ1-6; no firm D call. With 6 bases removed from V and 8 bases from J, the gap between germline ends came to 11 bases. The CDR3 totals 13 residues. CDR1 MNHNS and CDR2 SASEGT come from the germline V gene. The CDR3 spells CASSPRKDSPLHF. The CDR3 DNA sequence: TGTGCCAGCAGCCCTCGGAAAGATTCACCCCTCCACTTT.

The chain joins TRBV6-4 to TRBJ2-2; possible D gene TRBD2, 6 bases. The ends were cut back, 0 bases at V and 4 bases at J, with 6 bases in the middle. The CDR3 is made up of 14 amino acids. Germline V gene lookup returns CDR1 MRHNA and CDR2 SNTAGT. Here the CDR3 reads CASSDSTSTGELFF. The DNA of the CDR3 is TGTGCCAGCAGTGACTCGACTAGCACCGGGGAGCTGTTTTTT.

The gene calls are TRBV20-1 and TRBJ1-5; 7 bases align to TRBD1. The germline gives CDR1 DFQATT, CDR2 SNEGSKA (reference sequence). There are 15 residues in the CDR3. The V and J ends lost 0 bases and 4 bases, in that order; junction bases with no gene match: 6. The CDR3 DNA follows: TGCAGTGCTAGAGACTACAGGGGAGGAAATCAGCCCCAGCATTTT. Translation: CSARDYRGGNQPQHF.

The CDR3 DNA follows: TGTGCCACCAGCAGAGCCGCGCCGGGGACACAGAGCTCCTACGAGCAGTACTTC. Protein sequence: CATSRAAPGTQSSYEQYF. The gene calls are TRBV15 and TRBJ2-7; a weak D match, TRBD1 (6 bases). V shed 1 base and J shed 0 bases, with 19 bases lying between them. Per germline, CDR1 LNHNV and CDR2 YYDKDF (reference sequence). The CDR3 consists of 18 residues.

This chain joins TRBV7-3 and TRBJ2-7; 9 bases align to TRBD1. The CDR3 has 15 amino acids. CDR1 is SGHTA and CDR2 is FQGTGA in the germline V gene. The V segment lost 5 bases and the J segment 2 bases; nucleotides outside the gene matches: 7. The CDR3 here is CASSADRGLTYEQYF. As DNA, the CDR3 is TGTGCCAGCAGCGCGGACAGGGGCTTAACCTACGAGCAGTACTTC.

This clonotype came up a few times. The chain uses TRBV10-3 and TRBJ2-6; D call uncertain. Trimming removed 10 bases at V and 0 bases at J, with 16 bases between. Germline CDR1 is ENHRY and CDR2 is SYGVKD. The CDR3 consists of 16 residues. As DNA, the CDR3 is TGTGCCACCAGCGACGGACGGAGCTCTGGGGCCAACGTCCTGACTTTC. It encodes CATSDGRSSGANVLTF.

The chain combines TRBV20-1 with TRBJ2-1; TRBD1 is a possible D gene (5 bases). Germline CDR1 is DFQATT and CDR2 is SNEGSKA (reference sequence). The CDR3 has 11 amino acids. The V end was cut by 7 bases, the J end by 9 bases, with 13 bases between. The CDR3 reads CSGRGDGEQFF. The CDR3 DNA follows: TGCAGTGGAAGGGGTGACGGTGAGCAGTTCTTC.

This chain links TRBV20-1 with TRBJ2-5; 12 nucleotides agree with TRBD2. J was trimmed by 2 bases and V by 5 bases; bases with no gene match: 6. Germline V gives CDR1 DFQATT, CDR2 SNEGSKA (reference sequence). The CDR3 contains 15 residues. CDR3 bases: TGCAGTGCTTTCGGGACTAGCGGGCTTCAAGAGACCCAGTACTTC. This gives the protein CSAFGTSGLQETQYF.

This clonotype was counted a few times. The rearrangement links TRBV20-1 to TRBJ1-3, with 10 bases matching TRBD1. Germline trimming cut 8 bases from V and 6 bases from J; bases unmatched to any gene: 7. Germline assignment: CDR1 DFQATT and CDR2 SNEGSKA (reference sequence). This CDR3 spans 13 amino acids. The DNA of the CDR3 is TGCAGTACACCCCGACAGGGGGCAAACACCATATATTTT. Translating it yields CSTPRQGANTIYF.

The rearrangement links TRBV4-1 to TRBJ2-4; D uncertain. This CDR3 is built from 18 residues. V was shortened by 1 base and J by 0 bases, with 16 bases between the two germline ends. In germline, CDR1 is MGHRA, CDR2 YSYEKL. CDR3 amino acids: CASSQVNGSTLAKNIQYF. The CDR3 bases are TGCGCCAGCAGCCAAGTGAATGGAAGCACTTTAGCCAAAAACATTCAGTACTTC.

The CDR3 sequence: CASSFRTSGMETQYF. The CDR3 DNA follows: TGTGCCAGCAGCTTCCGGACTAGCGGGATGGAGACCCAGTACTTC. The chain links TRBV7-9 to TRBJ2-5, with 12 bases matching TRBD2. CDR1 and CDR2 (germline): SEHNR, FQNEAQ (reference sequence). The CDR3 contains 15 residues. The V segment lost 3 bases and the J segment 5 bases; nucleotides outside the gene matches: 4.

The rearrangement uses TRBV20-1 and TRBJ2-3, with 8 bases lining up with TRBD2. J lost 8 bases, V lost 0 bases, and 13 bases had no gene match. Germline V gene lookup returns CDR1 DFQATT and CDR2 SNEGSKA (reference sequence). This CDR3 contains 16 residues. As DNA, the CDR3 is TGCAGTGCTAGAGATGATCGAGCGGGAGTTCCGGTTACGCAGTATTTT. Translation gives CSARDDRAGVPVTQYF.

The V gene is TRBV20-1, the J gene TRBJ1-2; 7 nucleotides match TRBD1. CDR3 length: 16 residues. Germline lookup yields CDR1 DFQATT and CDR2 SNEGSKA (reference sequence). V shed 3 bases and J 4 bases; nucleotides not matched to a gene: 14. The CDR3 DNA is TGCAGTGCTAGTCCCCGACCGGGACAGCAAATCTATGGCTACACCTTC. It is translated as CSASPRPGQQIYGYTF.

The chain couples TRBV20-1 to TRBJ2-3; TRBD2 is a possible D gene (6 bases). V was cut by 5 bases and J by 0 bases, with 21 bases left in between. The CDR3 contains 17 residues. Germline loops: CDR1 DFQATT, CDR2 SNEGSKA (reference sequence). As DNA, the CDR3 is TGCAGTGCTCACACTGGGTTCGGACTAACAAGCACAGATACGCAGTATTTT. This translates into CSAHTGFGLTSTDTQYF.

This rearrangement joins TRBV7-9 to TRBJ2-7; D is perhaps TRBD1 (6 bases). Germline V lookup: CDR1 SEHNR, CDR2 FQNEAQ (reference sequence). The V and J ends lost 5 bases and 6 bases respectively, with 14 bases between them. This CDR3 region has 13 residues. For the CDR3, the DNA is TGTGCCAGCAGCACCCAGGGGCGCTCCGAGCAGTACTTC. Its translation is CASSTQGRSEQYF.

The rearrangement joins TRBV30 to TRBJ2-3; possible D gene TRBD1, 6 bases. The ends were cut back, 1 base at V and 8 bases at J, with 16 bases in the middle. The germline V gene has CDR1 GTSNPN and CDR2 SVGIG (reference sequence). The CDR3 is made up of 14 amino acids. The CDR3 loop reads CAWSDVGVGATQYF. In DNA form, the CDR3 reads TGTGCCTGGAGTGACGTCGGCGTGGGGGCTACGCAGTATTTT. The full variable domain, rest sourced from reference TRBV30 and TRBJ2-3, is SQTIHQWPATLVQPVGSPLSLECTVEGTSNPNLYWYRQAAGRGLQLLFYSVGIGQISSEVPQNLSASRPQDRQFILSSKKLLLSDSGFYLCAWSDVGVGATQYFGPGTRLTVL.

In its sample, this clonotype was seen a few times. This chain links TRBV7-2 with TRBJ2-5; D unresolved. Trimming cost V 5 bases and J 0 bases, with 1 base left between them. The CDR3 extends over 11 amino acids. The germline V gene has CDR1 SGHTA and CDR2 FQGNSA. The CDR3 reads CASSNQETQYF. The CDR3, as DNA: TGTGCCAGCAGCAACCAAGAGACCCAGTACTTC.

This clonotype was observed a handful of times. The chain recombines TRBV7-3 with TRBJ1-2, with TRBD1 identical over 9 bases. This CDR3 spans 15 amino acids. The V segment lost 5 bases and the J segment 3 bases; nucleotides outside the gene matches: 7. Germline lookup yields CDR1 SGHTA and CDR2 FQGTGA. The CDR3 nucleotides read TGTGCCAGCAGCCCACAGGGGGCATCGGACTATGGCTACACCTTC. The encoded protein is CASSPQGASDYGYTF.

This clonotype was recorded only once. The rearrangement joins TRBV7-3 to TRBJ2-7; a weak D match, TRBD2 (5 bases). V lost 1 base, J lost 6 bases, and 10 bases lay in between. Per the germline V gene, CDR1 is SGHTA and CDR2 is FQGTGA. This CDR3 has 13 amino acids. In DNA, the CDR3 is TGTGCCAGCAGCTTAATGGCGGGCTCCGAGCAGTACTTC. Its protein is CASSLMAGSEQYF.

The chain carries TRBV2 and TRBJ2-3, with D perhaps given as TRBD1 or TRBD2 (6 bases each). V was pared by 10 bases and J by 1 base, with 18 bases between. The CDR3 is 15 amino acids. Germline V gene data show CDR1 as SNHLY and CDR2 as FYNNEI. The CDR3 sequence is CATKGGTQRTDTQYF. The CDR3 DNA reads TGTGCCACCAAAGGGGGGACACAACGCACAGATACGCAGTATTTT.